This T cell receptor (beta chain) was captured by sequencing in a study of T cell responses to AZD1222 COVID-19 vaccine. Study overall: Pooling covered second doses at about 4 or about 12 weeks. Study-wide results and limits: The CD4 TCRs associated with vaccination extended across spike and predominated at 160-218 and 743-854. Repertoire sampling occurred only after the peak T cell response.

The V gene lost 0 bases and the J gene lost 1 base, with 9 bases spanning the gap. The germline V gene encodes CDR1 SEHNR and CDR2 FQNEAQ (reference sequence). The CDR3 is 15 residues long. Measured with immunoSEQ multiplex PCR; TCRdb has only the in-frame clones, and not every one. This sample has about 120,000 clones, with roughly nine tenths found just once. For this clone: The antigen remains unidentified.

The sequenced sample was peripheral blood, obtained on day 0 of AZD1222 vaccination. This clonotype originated in an adult in good health. The genes are TRBV7-9 and TRBJ1-1; D is unresolved. The CDR3 nucleotides read TGTGCCAGCAGCTTAGCGCGCTTGAGGAACACTGAAGCTTTCTTT. It encodes CASSLARLRNTEAFF. The full variable domain, completed using reference TRBV7-9 and TRBJ1-1, is DTGVSQNPRHKITKRGQNVTFRCDPISEHNRLYWYRQTLGQGPEFLTYFQNEAQLEKSRLLSDRFSAERPKGSFSTLEIQRTEQGDSAMYLCASSLARLRNTEAFFGQGTRLTVV.